This T cell receptor (beta chain) came from a study of T cell responses to AZD1222 COVID-19 vaccine. Study-wide points: Only six or seven AZD1222 recipients tested seropositive at baseline. Spike-specific TCR breadth and depth both grew after two AZD1222 doses.

Of note for this clone: Its target is not known.

This CDR3 is built from 12 residues. CDR1 and CDR2 (germline): SGHTS, YDEGEE. The germline V and J ends were trimmed by 4 bases and 9 bases, with 11 bases remaining between them. Repertoires were generated with immunoSEQ multiplex PCR, while TCRdb's copy carries only in-frame clones and drops some. The table has some 120,000 clones, 80% to 90% seen once; the top ten hold 3% to 4.5%. The source of this sequence is an adult in good health. J is TRBJ1-5 and V is TRBV5-8, with D hard to call. The specimen comprised peripheral blood, sampled on day 0 of MenACWY control vaccination. The CDR3 loop is CASSVILRPQHF. CDR3 DNA sequence: TGTGCCAGCAGCGTAATTTTGAGGCCCCAGCATTTT.